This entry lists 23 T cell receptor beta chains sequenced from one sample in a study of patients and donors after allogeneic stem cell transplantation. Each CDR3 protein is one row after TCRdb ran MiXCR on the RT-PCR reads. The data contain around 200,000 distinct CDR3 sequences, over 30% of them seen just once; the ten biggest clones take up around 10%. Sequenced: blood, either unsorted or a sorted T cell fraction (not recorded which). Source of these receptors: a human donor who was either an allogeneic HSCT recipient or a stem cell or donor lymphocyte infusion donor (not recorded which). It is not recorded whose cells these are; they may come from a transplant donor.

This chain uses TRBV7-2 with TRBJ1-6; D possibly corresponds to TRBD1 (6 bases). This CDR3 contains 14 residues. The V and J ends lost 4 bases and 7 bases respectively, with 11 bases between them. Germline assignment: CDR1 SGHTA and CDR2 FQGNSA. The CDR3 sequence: CASSSTGLNSPLHF. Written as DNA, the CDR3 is TGTGCCAGCAGCTCTACAGGGCTGAATTCACCCCTCCACTTT.

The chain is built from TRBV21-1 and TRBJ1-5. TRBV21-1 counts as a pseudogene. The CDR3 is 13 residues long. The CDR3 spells CASSKYPYQPQHF. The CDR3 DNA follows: TGTGCCAGCAGCAAGTACCCTTATCAGCCCCAGCATTTT.

The CDR3 reads CASSSLPFSSSYNEQFF. The CDR3 DNA follows: TGTGCCAGCAGCTCCCTGCCCTTCTCAAGCTCCTACAATGAGCAGTTCTTC. The chain is built from TRBV7-2 and TRBJ2-1; D call uncertain. Trimming took 4 bases from V and 0 from J, leaving 16 bases between them. This CDR3 has 17 residues. Germline values: CDR1 SGHTA, CDR2 FQGNSA.

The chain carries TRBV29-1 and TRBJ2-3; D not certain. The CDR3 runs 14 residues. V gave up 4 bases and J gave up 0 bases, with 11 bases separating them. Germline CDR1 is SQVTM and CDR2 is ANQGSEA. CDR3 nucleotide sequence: TGCAGCGTTGCATTGGGAACTAGCACAGATACGCAGTATTTT. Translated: CSVALGTSTDTQYF.

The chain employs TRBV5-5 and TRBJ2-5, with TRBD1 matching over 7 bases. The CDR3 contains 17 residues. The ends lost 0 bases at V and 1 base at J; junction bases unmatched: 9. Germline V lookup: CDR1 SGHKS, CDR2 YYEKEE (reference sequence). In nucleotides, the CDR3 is TGTGCCAGCAGCTTGGCCGCGTCACAGGGGATCCAAGAGACCCAGTACTTC. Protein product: CASSLAASQGIQETQYF.

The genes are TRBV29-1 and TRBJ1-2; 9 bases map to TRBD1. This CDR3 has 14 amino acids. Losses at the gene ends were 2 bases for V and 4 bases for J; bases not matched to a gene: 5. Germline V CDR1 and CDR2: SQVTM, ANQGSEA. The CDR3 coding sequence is TGCAGCGTTGAACGACAGGGGGTAGCCTATGGCTACACCTTC. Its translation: CSVERQGVAYGYTF.

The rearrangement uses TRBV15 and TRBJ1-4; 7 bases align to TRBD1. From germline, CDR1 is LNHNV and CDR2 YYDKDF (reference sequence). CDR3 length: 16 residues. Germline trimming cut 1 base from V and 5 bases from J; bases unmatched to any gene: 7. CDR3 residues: CATSRVPRQGNEKLFF. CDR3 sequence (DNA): TGTGCCACCAGCAGAGTCCCGAGACAGGGCAATGAAAAACTGTTTTTT.

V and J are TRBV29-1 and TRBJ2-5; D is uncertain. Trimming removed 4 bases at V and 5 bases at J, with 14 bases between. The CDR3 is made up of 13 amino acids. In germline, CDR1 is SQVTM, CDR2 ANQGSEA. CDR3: CSVVASLEETQYF. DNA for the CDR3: TGCAGCGTTGTTGCCTCCTTGGAGGAGACCCAGTACTTC. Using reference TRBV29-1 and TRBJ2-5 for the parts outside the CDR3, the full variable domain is SAVISQKPSRDICQRGTSLTIQCQVDSQVTMMFWYRQQPGQSLTLIATANQGSEATYESGFVIDKFPISRPNLTFSTLTVSNMSPEDSSIYLCSVVASLEETQYFGPGTRLLVL.

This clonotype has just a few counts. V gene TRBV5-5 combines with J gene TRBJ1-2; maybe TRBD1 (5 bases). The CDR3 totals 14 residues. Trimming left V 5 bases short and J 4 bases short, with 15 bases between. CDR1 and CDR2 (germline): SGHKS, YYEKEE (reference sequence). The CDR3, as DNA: TGTGCCAGCAGTCTAGTCTCCGGGACCTATGGCTACACCTTC. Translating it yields CASSLVSGTYGYTF.

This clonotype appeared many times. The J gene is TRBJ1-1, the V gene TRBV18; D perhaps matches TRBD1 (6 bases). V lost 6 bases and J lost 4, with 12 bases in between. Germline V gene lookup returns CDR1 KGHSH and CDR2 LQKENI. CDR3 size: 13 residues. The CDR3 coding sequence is TGTGCCAGCTCTACAGGGAAGGGCACTGAAGCTTTCTTT. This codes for CASSTGKGTEAFF.

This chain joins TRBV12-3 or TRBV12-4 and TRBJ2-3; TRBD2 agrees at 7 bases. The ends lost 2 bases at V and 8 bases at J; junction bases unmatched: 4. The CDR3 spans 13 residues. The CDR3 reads CASSLLRGGTQYF. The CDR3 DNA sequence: TGTGCCAGCAGTTTATTGCGCGGGGGTACGCAGTATTTT.

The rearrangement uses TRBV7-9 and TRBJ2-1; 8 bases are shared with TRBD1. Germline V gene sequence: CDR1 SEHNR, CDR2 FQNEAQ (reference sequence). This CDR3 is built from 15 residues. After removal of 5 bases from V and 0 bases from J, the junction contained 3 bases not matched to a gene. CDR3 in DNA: TGTGCCAGCAGCGGGGACAGGACCTCCTACAATGAGCAGTTCTTC. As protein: CASSGDRTSYNEQFF.

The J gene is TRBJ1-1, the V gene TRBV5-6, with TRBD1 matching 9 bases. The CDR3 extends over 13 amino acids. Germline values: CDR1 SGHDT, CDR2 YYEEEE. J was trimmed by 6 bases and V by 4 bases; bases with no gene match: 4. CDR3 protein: CASSRQGGPEAFF. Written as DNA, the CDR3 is TGTGCCAGCAGCCGACAGGGGGGCCCTGAAGCTTTCTTT.

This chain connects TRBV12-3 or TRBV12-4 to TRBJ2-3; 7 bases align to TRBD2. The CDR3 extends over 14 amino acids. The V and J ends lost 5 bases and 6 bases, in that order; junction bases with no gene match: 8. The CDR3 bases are TGTGCCAGCAGTACCCGCGGGGGATCGGATACGCAGTATTTT. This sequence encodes CASSTRGGSDTQYF.

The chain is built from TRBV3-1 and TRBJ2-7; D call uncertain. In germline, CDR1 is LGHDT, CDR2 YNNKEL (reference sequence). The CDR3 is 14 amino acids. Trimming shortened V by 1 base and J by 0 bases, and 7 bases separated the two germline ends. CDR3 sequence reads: CASSQGPGSYEQYF. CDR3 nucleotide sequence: TGTGCCAGCAGCCAAGGTCCAGGCTCCTACGAGCAGTACTTC.

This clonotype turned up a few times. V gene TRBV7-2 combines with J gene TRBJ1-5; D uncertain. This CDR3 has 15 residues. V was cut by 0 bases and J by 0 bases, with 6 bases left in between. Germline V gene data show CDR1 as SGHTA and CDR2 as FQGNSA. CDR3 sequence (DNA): TGTGCCAGCAGCTTAGCGACGGTTAGCAATCAGCCCCAGCATTTT. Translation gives CASSLATVSNQPQHF. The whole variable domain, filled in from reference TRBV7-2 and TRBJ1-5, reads GAGVSQSPSNKVTEKGKDVELRCDPISGHTALYWYRQSLGQGLEFLIYFQGNSAPDKSGLPSDRFSAERTGGSVSTLTIQRTQQEDSAVYLCASSLATVSNQPQHFGDGTRLSIL.

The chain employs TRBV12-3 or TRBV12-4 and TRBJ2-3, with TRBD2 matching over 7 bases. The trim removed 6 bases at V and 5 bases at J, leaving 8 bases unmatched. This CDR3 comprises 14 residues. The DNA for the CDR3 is TGTGCCAGCAGCCCACTAGCGATAGGAGATACGCAGTATTTT. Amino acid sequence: CASSPLAIGDTQYF.

The CDR3 DNA follows: TGTGCCAGCAGCTTGGAGTCCTCCGCTCAGCCCCAGCATTTT. This encodes CASSLESSAQPQHF. This rearrangement joins TRBV5-5 to TRBJ1-5; D uncertain. CDR1 is SGHKS, CDR2 YYEKEE, per germline (reference sequence). The CDR3 spans 14 residues. V was trimmed by 0 bases and J by 6 bases, leaving 10 bases between them.

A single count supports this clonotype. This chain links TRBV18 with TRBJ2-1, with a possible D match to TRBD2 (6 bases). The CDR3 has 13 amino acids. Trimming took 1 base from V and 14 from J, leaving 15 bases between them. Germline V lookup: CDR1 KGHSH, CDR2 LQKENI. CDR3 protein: CASSPRPREEKFF. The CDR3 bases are TGTGCCAGCTCACCACGGCCTAGGGAGGAAAAGTTCTTC.

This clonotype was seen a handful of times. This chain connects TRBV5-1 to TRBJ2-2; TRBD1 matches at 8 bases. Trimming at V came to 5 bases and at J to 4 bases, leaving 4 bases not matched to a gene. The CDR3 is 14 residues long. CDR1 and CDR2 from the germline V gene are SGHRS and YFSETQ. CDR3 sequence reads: CASSSGQGTGELFF. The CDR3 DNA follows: TGCGCCAGCAGTTCCGGACAGGGCACCGGGGAGCTGTTTTTT.

The CDR3 loop is CASSGGQGAGGAFF. The CDR3 DNA follows: TGTGCCAGCAGCGGCGGACAGGGGGCCGGTGGAGCTTTCTTT. This sequence joins TRBV5-5 and TRBJ1-1; 11 bases line up with TRBD1. The CDR3 covers 14 residues. Looked up from germline, CDR1 is SGHKS and CDR2 is YYEKEE (reference sequence). Losses at the gene ends were 4 bases for V and 10 bases for J; bases not matched to a gene: 9.

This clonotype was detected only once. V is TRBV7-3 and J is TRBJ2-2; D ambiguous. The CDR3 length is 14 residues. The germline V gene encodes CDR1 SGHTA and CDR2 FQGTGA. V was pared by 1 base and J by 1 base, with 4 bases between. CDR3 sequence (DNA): TGTGCCAGCAGCTTAAATCGGAACACCGGGGAGCTGTTTTTT. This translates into CASSLNRNTGELFF.

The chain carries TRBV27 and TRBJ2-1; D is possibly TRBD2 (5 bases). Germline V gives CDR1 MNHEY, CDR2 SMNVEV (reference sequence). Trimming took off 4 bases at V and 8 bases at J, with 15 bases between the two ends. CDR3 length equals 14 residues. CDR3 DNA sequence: TGTGCCAGCAGTTCCCGGACTTTTTTGGATGAGCAGTTCTTC. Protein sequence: CASSSRTFLDEQFF.